What follows are 2 T cell receptor beta chains derived from one specimen sequenced in a study of CD8+ T cells in alopecia areata. As the sequencing template, cDNA was produced by extracting RNA and reverse transcribing it. Clones were sequenced by immunoSEQ multiplex PCR, and TCRdb holds only the in-frame ones, with some missing. This table holds 110,000 or so clones, 58% found once. Documented treatment: oral pan-JAK inhibitor, 5-10 mg twice daily. The specimen comprised CD8+ T cells sorted from blood, sampled at week 4, from a patient treated with tofacitinib. These receptors were obtained from a human donor with alopecia areata.

This clone was counted once. J is TRBJ1-1 and V is TRBV27; D gene ambiguous. From germline, CDR1 is MNHEY and CDR2 SMNVEV (reference sequence). The CDR3 covers 16 residues. The V and J ends lost 3 bases and 1 base respectively, with 15 bases between them. CDR3 residues: CASSFVRSEGNTEAFF. The CDR3 DNA follows: TGTGCCAGCAGTTTCGTGCGATCGGAGGGGAACACTGAAGCTTTCTTT.

This clone came up a few times. V and J are TRBV29-1 and TRBJ1-1; a weak D match, TRBD1 (5 bases). Germline assignment: CDR1 SQVTM and CDR2 ANQGSEA. The CDR3 contains 13 residues. Deletions cut 1 base from V and 0 bases from J, with 6 bases between. This CDR3 reads CSVEGGVNTEAFF. In DNA, the CDR3 is TGCAGCGTTGAAGGAGGGGTGAACACTGAAGCTTTCTTT.